This TCR beta chain originates from a study of CD8 T cells in Susac syndrome. This CDR3 is 15 amino acids long. V dropped 6 bases and J dropped 2; count of bases not matched to a gene: 10. CDR1 DFQATT and CDR2 SNEGSKA come from the germline V gene (reference sequence). Sequencing of TCR beta, carried out with a high-throughput approach, was applied to CD8+ and CD4+ T cells from the blood. Notes on this clonotype: Antigen specificity is unknown.

Random-hexamer reverse transcription was applied to about 0.5 to 1 ug RNA. TCRdb fed the immunoSEQ multiplex PCR reads into MiXCR, producing one record per CDR3 protein. The sample holds approximately 150,000 distinct CDR3 sequences; 94% are singletons and the top ten take over 0.09%. Study results and caveats: In its TCR sequencing and HLA analysis, the study acknowledged that the number of individuals was relatively small.

Sequenced input: CD4+ T cells from PBMCs. V usage is TRBV20-1 and J usage is TRBJ2-7; 10 nucleotides line up with TRBD2. The clonotype was recovered from a human donor with multiple sclerosis. Here the CDR3 DNA reads TGCAGTGCCCCAGCGGGAGGGCGGGTCCCCTACGAGCAGTACTTC. Translation gives CSAPAGGRVPYEQYF.